This TCR beta chain was recovered during a study of spatial heterogeneity in lung cancer. Study results and caveats: Tumor TCRs that were ubiquitous and expanded showed up in blood more at resection than follow-up.

This clonotype turned up a few times. Antigen: not known. A unique molecular identifier was attached to every TCR cDNA molecule. In TCRdb, the 5' RACE reads were re-called with MiXCR into one record per CDR3 protein. The data contain approximately 52,000 distinct CDR3 sequences, 5.3% of them seen just once; the ten biggest clones take up around 10%. The germline gives CDR1 SGHTA, CDR2 FQGTGA. This CDR3 is built from 15 residues. The trim removed 5 bases at V and 5 bases at J, leaving 9 bases unmatched. Time point indicated: sample taken at primary tumor resection. 72 TRACERx patients with early, untreated non-small cell lung cancer donated samples. Extraction of whole RNA from tumor, nontumor lung or frozen PBMC preceded unsorted sequencing.

The specimen was PBMCs, collected at surgery. The TCR originated in a male donor with early-stage non-small cell lung cancer. The rearrangement uses TRBV7-3 and TRBJ2-5; 9 bases are shared with TRBD2. The DNA of the CDR3 is TGTGCCAGCAGCCGAGATAGCGGGAGCCGGGAGACCCAGTACTTC. It codes for CASSRDSGSRETQYF.